The 6 T cell receptor beta chains below come from one sample, sequenced in a study of CD8+ T cells in alopecia areata. Treatment noted: oral pan-JAK inhibitor, 5-10 mg twice daily. Following extraction, RNA underwent reverse transcription to cDNA, which served as the sequencing template. Clones were sequenced by immunoSEQ multiplex PCR, and TCRdb holds only the in-frame ones, with some missing. The sample contains 110,000 to 150,000 clones, 82% of which appear only once. The sample in question was CD8+ T cells sorted from blood, obtained at week 4, from a patient treated with tofacitinib. These receptors were obtained from a human donor with alopecia areata.

The CDR3 DNA is TGTGCCAGCAGCGTGGAGAGCGCGGGGGGGCCCTACGAGCAGTACTTC. Its protein product is CASSVESAGGPYEQYF. V usage is TRBV4-2 and J usage is TRBJ2-7; 9 bases fit TRBD2. Germline loops: CDR1 LGHNA, CDR2 YNFKEQ. The CDR3 is 16 residues long. V was clipped by 5 bases and J by 2 bases; unmatched bases: 10.

This chain connects TRBV18 to TRBJ1-1, with D uncertain. Germline V lookup: CDR1 KGHSH, CDR2 LQKENI. The V end lost 6 bases, the J end lost 0 bases, and 5 bases lay between the germline ends. The CDR3 totals 12 residues. The CDR3 nucleotides read TGTGCCAGCTCCAGAGTGAACACTGAAGCTTTCTTT. This encodes CASSRVNTEAFF.

CDR3 coding DNA: TGTGCCAGCACCCCCAAGGAGATGAACACTGAAGCTTTCTTT. The encoded protein is CASTPKEMNTEAFF. The chain combines TRBV6-5 with TRBJ1-1; no clear D gene. The CDR3 sequence is 14 residues long. Germline lookup yields CDR1 MNHEY and CDR2 SVGAGI. Trimming took 7 bases from V and 0 from J, leaving 12 bases between them.

The gene calls are TRBV14 and TRBJ2-7, with D possibly TRBD1 on 6 matching bases. V dropped 0 bases and J dropped 2 bases, with 11 bases sitting between them. This CDR3 has 15 amino acids. The germline CDR1 and CDR2 sequences are SGHDN and FVKESK. CDR3 region: CASSQETGRTYEQYF. Here the CDR3 DNA reads TGTGCCAGCAGCCAAGAAACAGGGCGGACCTACGAGCAGTACTTC. The complete variable domain, with remaining parts taken from reference TRBV14 and TRBJ2-7, reads EAGVTQFPSHSVIEKGQTVTLRCDPISGHDNLYWYRRVMGKEIKFLLHFVKESKQDESGMPNNRFLAERTGGTYSTLKVQPAELEDSGVYFCASSQETGRTYEQYFGPGTRLTVT.

This chain connects TRBV18 to TRBJ2-1; D perhaps matches TRBD2 (5 bases). The CDR3 length is 13 residues. The ends were cut back, 6 bases at V and 5 bases at J, with 11 bases in the middle. The V gene's germline CDR1 is KGHSH and CDR2 LQKENI. CDR3 DNA: TGTGCCAGCTCCGGAGCGGCTGACAATGAGCAGTTCTTC. Its protein is CASSGAADNEQFF.

This clone was seen just once. CDR3 amino acids: CASGTGRNTIYF. The CDR3 region has the DNA TGTGCCTCAGGGACAGGGAGAAACACCATATATTTT. This rearrangement joins TRBV30 to TRBJ1-3, with 9 nucleotides matching TRBD1. The trim removed 7 bases at V and 5 bases at J, leaving 3 bases unmatched. Germline V CDR1 and CDR2: GTSNPN, SVGIG (reference sequence). The CDR3 runs to 12 residues. The full variable domain, in which reference TRBV30 and TRBJ1-3 provide the parts outside the CDR3, is SQTIHQWPATLVQPVGSPLSLECTVEGTSNPNLYWYRQAAGRGLQLLFYSVGIGQISSEVPQNLSASRPQDRQFILSSKKLLLSDSGFYLCASGTGRNTIYFGEGSWLTVV.